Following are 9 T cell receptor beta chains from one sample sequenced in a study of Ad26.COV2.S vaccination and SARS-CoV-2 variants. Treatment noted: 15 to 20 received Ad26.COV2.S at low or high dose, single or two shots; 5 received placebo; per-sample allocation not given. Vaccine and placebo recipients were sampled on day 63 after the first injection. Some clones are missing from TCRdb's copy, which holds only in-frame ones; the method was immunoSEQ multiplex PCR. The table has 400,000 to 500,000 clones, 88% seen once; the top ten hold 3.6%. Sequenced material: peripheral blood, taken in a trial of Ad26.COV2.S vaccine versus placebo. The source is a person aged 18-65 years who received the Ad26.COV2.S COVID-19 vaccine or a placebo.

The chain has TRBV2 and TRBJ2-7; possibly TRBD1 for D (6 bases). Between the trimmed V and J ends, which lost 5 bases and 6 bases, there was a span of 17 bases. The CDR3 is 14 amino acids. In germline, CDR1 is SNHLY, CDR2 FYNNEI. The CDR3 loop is CASSSDSRGGEQYF. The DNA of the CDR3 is TGTGCCAGCAGTAGTGACTCCAGGGGCGGCGAGCAGTACTTC.

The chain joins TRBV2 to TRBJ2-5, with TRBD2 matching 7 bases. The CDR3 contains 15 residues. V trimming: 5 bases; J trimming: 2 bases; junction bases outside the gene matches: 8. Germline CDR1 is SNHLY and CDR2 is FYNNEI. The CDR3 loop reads CASSFGGGSQETQYF. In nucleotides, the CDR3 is TGTGCCAGCAGTTTCGGCGGGGGTTCTCAAGAGACCCAGTACTTC. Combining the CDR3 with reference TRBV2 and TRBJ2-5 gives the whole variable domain EPEVTQTPSHQVTQMGQEVILRCVPISNHLYFYWYRQILGQKVEFLVSFYNNEISEKSEIFDDQFSVERPDGSNFTLKIRSTKLEDSAMYFCASSFGGGSQETQYFGPGTRLLVL.

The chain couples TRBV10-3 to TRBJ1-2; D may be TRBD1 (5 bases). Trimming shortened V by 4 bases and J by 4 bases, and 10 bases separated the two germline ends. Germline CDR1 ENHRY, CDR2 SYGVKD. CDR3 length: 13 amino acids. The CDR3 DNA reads TGTGCCATCAGTGTCCAGGGCGGCTATGGCTACACCTTC. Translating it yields CAISVQGGYGYTF.

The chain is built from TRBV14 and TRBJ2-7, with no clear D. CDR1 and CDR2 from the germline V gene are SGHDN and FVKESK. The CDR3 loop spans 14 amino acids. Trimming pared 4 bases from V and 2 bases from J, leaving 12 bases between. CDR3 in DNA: TGTGCCAGCAGCCCGTGGGGTGGTACCTACGAGCAGTACTTC. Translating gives CASSPWGGTYEQYF.

For the CDR3, the DNA is TGCGCCAGCAGCTTGGAAAGGGGACGGGGATACGAGCAGTACTTC. This translates into CASSLERGRGYEQYF. The V and J genes are TRBV5-1 and TRBJ2-7; either TRBD1 or TRBD2 may supply D (5 bases each). The germline gives CDR1 SGHRS, CDR2 YFSETQ. V lost 0 bases and J lost 4, with 14 bases in between. The CDR3 consists of 15 residues.

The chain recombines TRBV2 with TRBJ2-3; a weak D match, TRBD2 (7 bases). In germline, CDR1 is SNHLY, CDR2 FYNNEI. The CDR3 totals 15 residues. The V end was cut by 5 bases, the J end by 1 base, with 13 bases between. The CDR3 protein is CASSKEGGRTDTQYF. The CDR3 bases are TGTGCCAGCAGTAAGGAGGGGGGGCGCACAGATACGCAGTATTTT. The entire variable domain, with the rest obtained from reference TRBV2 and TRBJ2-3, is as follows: EPEVTQTPSHQVTQMGQEVILRCVPISNHLYFYWYRQILGQKVEFLVSFYNNEISEKSEIFDDQFSVERPDGSNFTLKIRSTKLEDSAMYFCASSKEGGRTDTQYFGPGTRLTVL.

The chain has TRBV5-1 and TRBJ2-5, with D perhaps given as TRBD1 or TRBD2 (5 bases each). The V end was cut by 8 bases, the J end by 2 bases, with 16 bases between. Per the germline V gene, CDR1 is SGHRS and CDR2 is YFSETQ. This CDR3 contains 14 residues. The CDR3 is CASSSGTKQETQYF. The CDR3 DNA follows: TGCGCCAGTTCCTCCGGGACGAAGCAAGAGACCCAGTACTTC.

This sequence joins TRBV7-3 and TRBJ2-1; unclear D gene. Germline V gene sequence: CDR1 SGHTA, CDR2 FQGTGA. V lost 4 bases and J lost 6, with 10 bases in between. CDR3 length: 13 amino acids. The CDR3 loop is CASSSRHGNEQFF. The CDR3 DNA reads TGTGCCAGCAGCTCCCGTCACGGCAATGAGCAGTTCTTC.

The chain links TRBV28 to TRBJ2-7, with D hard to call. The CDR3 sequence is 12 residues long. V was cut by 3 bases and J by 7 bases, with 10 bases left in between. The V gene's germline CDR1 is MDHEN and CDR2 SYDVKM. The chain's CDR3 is CASSLSHSEQYF. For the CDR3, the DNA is TGTGCCAGCAGTTTGAGTCACTCTGAGCAGTACTTC. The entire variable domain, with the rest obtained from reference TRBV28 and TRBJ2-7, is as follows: DVKVTQSSRYLVKRTGEKVFLECVQDMDHENMFWYRQDPGLGLRLIYFSYDVKMKEKGDIPEGYSVSREKKERFSLILESASTNQTSMYLCASSLSHSEQYFGPGTRLTVT.